Below, 11 T cell receptor beta chains from the same sample are listed, as sequenced in a study of beta chain features in type 1 diabetes. Study results and limitations: Researchers report that Type 1 diabetes patients had moderately but significantly shorter TCRB CDR3s across all four CD4+ subsets.

Sequenced material consisted of expressed TCRB transcripts (all of the isolated RNA was reverse transcribed). The repertoire was sequenced with immunoSEQ multiplex PCR; TCRdb's copy has only in-frame clones and lacks some. The sample gives roughly 260,000 clones, under 13% of which show up once; over 0.015% is in the top ten. These receptors have no identified antigens. Sample: naive CD4+ T cells from blood. The receptors stem from a man aged 25 to 45 with type 1 diabetes.

The DNA of the CDR3 is TGTGCCAGCAGTTCGGCGGAATCGGCGGAGACCCAGTACTTC. It encodes CASSSAESAETQYF. The genes are TRBV6-5 and TRBJ2-5, with no clear D. CDR1 MNHEY and CDR2 SVGAGI come from the germline V gene. This CDR3 has 14 residues. V lost 4 bases to trimming and J lost 5 bases, with 14 bases between them.

This clone was detected a few times. The rearrangement joins TRBV29-1 to TRBJ2-2; TRBD1 matches 9 bases. CDR3 size: 14 residues. Germline V gives CDR1 SQVTM, CDR2 ANQGSEA. V was clipped by 7 bases and J by 3 bases; unmatched bases: 6. The CDR3 nucleotides read TGCAGCGCTCGACAGGGGGAGGACACCGGGGAGCTGTTTTTT. Translating it yields CSARQGEDTGELFF.

The V gene is TRBV23-1, the J gene TRBJ2-5; 8 bases agree with TRBD1. TRBV23-1 is sorted into the ORF group, with uncertain function. The V segment lost 6 bases and the J segment 4 bases; nucleotides outside the gene matches: 13. The CDR3 length is 16 residues. The CDR3: CASRSGQGTNRETQYF. CDR3 nucleotides: TGCGCCAGCAGATCCGGACAGGGAACTAACCGAGAGACCCAGTACTTC.

The chain links TRBV6-1 to TRBJ2-1; 10 bases agree with TRBD2. The CDR3 runs to 16 residues. Germline lookup yields CDR1 MNHNS and CDR2 SASEGT. V dropped 3 bases and J dropped 3; count of bases not matched to a gene: 5. CDR3 residues: CASSDAGLAYYNEQFF. The DNA of the CDR3 is TGTGCCAGCAGTGACGCGGGACTAGCGTACTACAATGAGCAGTTCTTC.

This clone showed up just a few times. This chain uses TRBV6-5 with TRBJ1-6; 9 bases are a match to TRBD1. The CDR3 totals 14 residues. CDR1 and CDR2 (germline): MNHEY, SVGAGI. V lost 7 bases to trimming and J lost 12 bases; unmatched junction nucleotides: 10. This CDR3 reads CASNTGGASRPLHF. As DNA, the CDR3 is TGTGCCAGCAACACAGGGGGCGCATCGAGACCCCTCCACTTT.

The chain uses TRBV6-1 and TRBJ2-7, with 14 bases identical to TRBD2. The CDR3 consists of 14 residues. CDR1 and CDR2 from the germline V gene are MNHNS and SASEGT. J lost 5 bases, V lost 3 bases, and 0 bases had no gene match. CDR3 coding DNA: TGTGCCAGCAGTGAGGGACTAGCGGGGGACGAGCAGTACTTC. Encoded protein: CASSEGLAGDEQYF.

As concerns this clone: This sample includes further DNA sequences coding for the same CDR3. V usage is TRBV28 and J usage is TRBJ2-3; D not resolved. V dropped 2 bases and J dropped 1 base, with 4 bases sitting between them. The CDR3 has 13 residues. The germline V gene has CDR1 MDHEN and CDR2 SYDVKM. CDR3 nucleotides: TGTGCCAGCAGTTTACCAGGCACAGATACGCAGTATTTT. Protein product: CASSLPGTDTQYF. The entire variable domain, with the rest obtained from reference TRBV28 and TRBJ2-3, is as follows: DVKVTQSSRYLVKRTGEKVFLECVQDMDHENMFWYRQDPGLGLRLIYFSYDVKMKEKGDIPEGYSVSREKKERFSLILESASTNQTSMYLCASSLPGTDTQYFGPGTRLTVL.

This chain uses TRBV2 with TRBJ2-5, with no clear D. The ends were cut back, 3 bases at V and 4 bases at J, with 6 bases in the middle. Germline CDR1 SNHLY, CDR2 FYNNEI. The CDR3 totals 12 residues. The CDR3 DNA is TGTGCCAGCAGTGAGCGTATAGAGACCCAGTACTTC. It codes for CASSERIETQYF. The variable domain in full, completed from reference TRBV2 and TRBJ2-5, reads EPEVTQTPSHQVTQMGQEVILRCVPISNHLYFYWYRQILGQKVEFLVSFYNNEISEKSEIFDDQFSVERPDGSNFTLKIRSTKLEDSAMYFCASSERIETQYFGPGTRLLVL.

The rearrangement uses TRBV4-1 and TRBJ2-7; 10 nucleotides agree with TRBD2. The CDR3 runs 15 residues. From germline, CDR1 is MGHRA and CDR2 YSYEKL. V lost 6 bases, J lost 3 bases, and 8 bases stayed unmatched. CDR3 residues: CASSLGLAESYEQYF. The CDR3 DNA sequence: TGCGCCAGCAGTCTAGGACTAGCGGAAAGCTACGAGCAGTACTTC.

This clone came up a few times. The chain uses TRBV7-9 and TRBJ2-3; 9 bases agree with TRBD2. V was clipped by 1 base and J by 7 bases; unmatched bases: 6. Germline assignment: CDR1 SEHNR and CDR2 FQNEAQ (reference sequence). The CDR3 sequence is 15 residues long. The CDR3 DNA is TGTGCCAGCAGCTTAGGGATTAGCGGGGGACATACGCAGTATTTT. Protein sequence: CASSLGISGGHTQYF.

The gene calls are TRBV30 and TRBJ1-2; the D gene is possibly TRBD1 (5 bases). CDR3 length equals 15 residues. The germline V gene encodes CDR1 GTSNPN and CDR2 SVGIG (reference sequence). Between the trimmed V and J ends, which lost 0 bases and 6 bases, there was a span of 17 bases. CDR3 loop: CAWSVGAARMDGYTF. The CDR3 nucleotides are TGTGCCTGGAGTGTAGGGGCCGCAAGGATGGATGGCTACACCTTC.